This entry describes one T cell receptor beta chain. Many counts were recorded for this clonotype. It lacks a known antigen. Within one base of it there is no much larger clone, and no base qualities were kept. This beta chain appears as a stray read in a library generated for alpha chains; its size is not informative. These data belong to a study of spatial heterogeneity in lung cancer (dated by TCRdb to about 2019). Background for the entire study: Beta-chain transcripts were consistently detected in greater numbers than alpha-chain transcripts, which likely reflected higher beta-chain transcript abundance. In the raw uncorrected reads, each unique combination of TCR and UMI appeared more than ten times on average. TCR alpha and beta repertoires were quantitatively compared across multiple tumor regions, matched nontumor lung and blood in non-small cell lung cancer. The study linked features of the TCR repertoire to counts of nonsynonymous mutations, which were determined by whole-exome sequencing of tumor tissue. At surgery, both alpha and beta chains were TCR-sequenced in 220 tumor regions, approximately 64 matched nontumor lung samples and 56 PBMC samples. Results and caveats for the whole study, not just this receptor: Confirming at a functional level the hypothesis that regional TCRs recognize regional mutations was considered to require additional single-cell paired TCR alpha and beta sequencing.

Receptor amplification or capture employed 5' RACE. This sample was sequenced with a NextSeq 500. To allow correction of PCR and sequencing errors, the TCR library protocol tagged every TCR cDNA molecule with a unique molecular identifier. The study's own analysis went as follows. Decombinator tools were used for TCR identification, UMI-based error correction and CDR3 extraction. Expanded TCRs were defined as those above a frequency of 2 per 1,000, corresponding to the top 1% of the tumor frequency distribution. Renyi diversity was calculated using the R vegan package after each repertoire was subsampled 100 times to 5,000 TCRs. CDR3 similarity networks were constructed using string-kernel similarity of amino acid triplets, with links drawn between CDR3s whose pairwise similarity was above 0.82. TCRdb redid the processing of the public reads, applying fastp at Q25 and MiXCR, and retained in-frame beta chains. Rows are combined by CDR3 protein, so each entry shows the most common genes and DNA. The V and J calls and clone size come from TCRdb's table, not from the authors' own analysis. The sample contains under 15,000 distinct CDR3 sequences, 5% to 6% of them found a single time. About 40% of the sample is in the top ten clones.

The meaning of the sample's time point label: sample taken at primary tumor resection. For TCR sequencing, whole RNA was extracted from tumor and nontumor lung tissue, or from cryopreserved PBMC samples, and no cell sorting was done. The donors were more than 65 patients from the lung TRACERx cohort who had early-stage, untreated non-small cell lung cancer. Only patients with enough RNA available from two or more tumor regions were chosen for TCR sequencing. The starting material was lung tumor tissue, obtained at surgery. The TCR sequence derives from a human donor with early-stage non-small cell lung cancer.

DNA sequence: TGTGCCAGCAGCTATCCGGGACAGGGATGGGAGACCCAGTACTTC. This translates into CASSYPGQGWETQYF. Rearrangement joined TRBV6-2 or TRBV6-3 to TRBJ2-5, with 9 bases aligning to TRBD1. For CDR1 and CDR2, the germline V gene lists MNHEY and SVGEGT. Taken from cysteine to phenylalanine, the CDR3 has 15 residues. CDR3 DNA only is kept here, 45 bases in frame from base 1. The V end gives up 6 bases and the J end 5 bases, leaving 10 bases in the junction not matched to a gene.